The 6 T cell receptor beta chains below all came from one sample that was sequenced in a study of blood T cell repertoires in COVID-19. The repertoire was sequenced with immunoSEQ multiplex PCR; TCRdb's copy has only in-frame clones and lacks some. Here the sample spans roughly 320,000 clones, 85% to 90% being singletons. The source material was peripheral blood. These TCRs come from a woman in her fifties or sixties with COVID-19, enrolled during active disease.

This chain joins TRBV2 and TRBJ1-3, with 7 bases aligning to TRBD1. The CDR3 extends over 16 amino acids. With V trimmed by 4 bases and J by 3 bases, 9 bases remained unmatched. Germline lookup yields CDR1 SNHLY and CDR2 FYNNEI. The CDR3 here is CASSGSSGGRGNTIYF. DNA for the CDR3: TGTGCCAGCAGTGGATCGTCAGGGGGACGTGGAAACACCATATATTTT. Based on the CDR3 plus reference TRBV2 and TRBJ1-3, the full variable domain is EPEVTQTPSHQVTQMGQEVILRCVPISNHLYFYWYRQILGQKVEFLVSFYNNEISEKSEIFDDQFSVERPDGSNFTLKIRSTKLEDSAMYFCASSGSSGGRGNTIYFGEGSWLTVV.

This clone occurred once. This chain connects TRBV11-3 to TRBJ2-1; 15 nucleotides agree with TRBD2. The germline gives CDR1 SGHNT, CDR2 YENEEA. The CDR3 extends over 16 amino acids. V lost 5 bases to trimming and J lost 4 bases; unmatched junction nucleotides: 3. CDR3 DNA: TGTGCCAGCAGCCTAGGACTAGCGGGAGGGTACAATGAGCAGTTCTTC. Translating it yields CASSLGLAGGYNEQFF.

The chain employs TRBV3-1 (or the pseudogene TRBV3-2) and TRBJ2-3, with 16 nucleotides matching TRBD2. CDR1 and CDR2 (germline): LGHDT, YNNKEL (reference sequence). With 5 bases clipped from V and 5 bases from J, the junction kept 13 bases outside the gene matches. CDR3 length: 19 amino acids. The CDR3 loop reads CASSASPGLAGGPIDTQYF. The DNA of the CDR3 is TGTGCCAGCAGCGCATCCCCGGGACTAGCGGGAGGGCCGATAGATACGCAGTATTTT.

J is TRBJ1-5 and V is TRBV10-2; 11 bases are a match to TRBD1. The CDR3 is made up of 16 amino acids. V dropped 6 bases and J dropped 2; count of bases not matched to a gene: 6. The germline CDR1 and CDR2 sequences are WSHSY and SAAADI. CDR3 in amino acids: CASRDRGPPGNQPQHF. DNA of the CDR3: TGCGCCAGCAGGGACAGGGGGCCGCCGGGCAATCAGCCCCAGCATTTT.

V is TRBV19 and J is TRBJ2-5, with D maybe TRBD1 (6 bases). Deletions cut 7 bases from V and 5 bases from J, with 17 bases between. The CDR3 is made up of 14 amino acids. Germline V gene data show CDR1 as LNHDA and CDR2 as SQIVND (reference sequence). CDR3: CASKDSPSRETQYF. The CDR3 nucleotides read TGTGCCAGTAAGGACAGCCCCAGTCGTGAGACCCAGTACTTC.

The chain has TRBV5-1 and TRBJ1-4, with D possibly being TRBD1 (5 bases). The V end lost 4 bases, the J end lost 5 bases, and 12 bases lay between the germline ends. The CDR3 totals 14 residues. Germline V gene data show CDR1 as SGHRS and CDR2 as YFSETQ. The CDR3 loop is CASSPQGLNEKLFF. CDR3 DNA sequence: TGCGCCAGCAGCCCCCAGGGTCTGAATGAAAAACTGTTTTTT.